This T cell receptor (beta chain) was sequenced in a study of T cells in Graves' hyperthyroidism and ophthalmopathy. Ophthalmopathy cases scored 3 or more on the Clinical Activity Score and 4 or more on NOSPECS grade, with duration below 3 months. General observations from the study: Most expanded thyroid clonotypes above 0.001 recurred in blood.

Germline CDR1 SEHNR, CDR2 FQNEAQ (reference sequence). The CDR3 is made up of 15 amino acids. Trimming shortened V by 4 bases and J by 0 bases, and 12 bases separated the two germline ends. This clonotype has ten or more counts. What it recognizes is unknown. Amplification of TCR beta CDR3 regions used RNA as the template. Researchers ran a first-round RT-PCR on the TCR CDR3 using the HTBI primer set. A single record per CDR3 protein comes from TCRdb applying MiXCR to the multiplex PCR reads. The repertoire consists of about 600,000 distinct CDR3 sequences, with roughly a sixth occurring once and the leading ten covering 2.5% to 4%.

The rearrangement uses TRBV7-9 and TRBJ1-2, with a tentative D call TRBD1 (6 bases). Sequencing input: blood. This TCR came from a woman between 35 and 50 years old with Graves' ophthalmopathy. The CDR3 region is CASSSLQGTNYGYTF. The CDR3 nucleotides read TGTGCCAGCAGCTCTCTACAGGGAACTAACTATGGCTACACCTTC.